One and the same sample provided the 20 T cell receptor beta chains below, sequenced in a study of OX40 agonist ivuxolimab in advanced cancers. Repertoires were generated with immunoSEQ multiplex PCR, while TCRdb's copy carries only in-frame clones and drops some. The sample holds fewer than 100,000 clones; approximately 88% are singletons and the top ten take 0.45% to 0.55%. Specimen: CD4+ or CD8+ T cells sorted from blood, collected in a trial of the OX40 agonist ivuxolimab. These receptors were taken from an adult with an advanced solid tumor such as melanoma, head and neck, liver or kidney cancer.

Worth noting for this clone: Germline is not matched at one junction end, which may reflect a read error. The chain is built from TRBV7-7 and TRBJ1-5, with D unresolved. Germline values: CDR1 SSHAT, CDR2 FNYEAQ (reference sequence). The CDR3 has 13 residues. The CDR3 loop is CASSPDIHQPQHF. As DNA, the CDR3 is TGTGCTAGCAGCCCTGACATCCATCAGCCCCAGCATTTT.

V usage is TRBV6-5 and J usage is TRBJ2-7, with 7 nucleotides matching TRBD1. In germline, CDR1 is MNHEY, CDR2 SVGAGI. The CDR3 runs to 14 residues. V lost 5 bases and J lost 6; bases outside the gene matches: 10. Written as DNA, the CDR3 is TGTGCCAGCAGTCCTCGACAGGGAAGCGTCGAGCAGTACTTC. Translation gives CASSPRQGSVEQYF.

V gene TRBV7-2 combines with J gene TRBJ2-3, with 12 positions matching TRBD2. The CDR3 length is 15 residues. Germline CDR1 and CDR2: SGHTA and FQGNSA. V lost 5 bases, J lost 12 bases, and 12 bases stayed unmatched. This chain's CDR3 is CASSPPSGGATYQYF. The CDR3, as DNA: TGTGCCAGCAGCCCCCCTAGCGGGGGGGCCACCTATCAGTATTTT.

V gene TRBV19 combines with J gene TRBJ2-6; maybe TRBD2 (5 bases). Trimming removed 2 bases at V and 4 bases at J, with 15 bases between. CDR1 LNHDA and CDR2 SQIVND come from the germline V gene (reference sequence). The CDR3 loop spans 17 amino acids. The CDR3: CASSILGSAGGANVLTF. CDR3 nucleotides: TGTGCCAGTAGTATACTAGGGAGCGCCGGCGGGGCCAACGTCCTGACTTTC.

The chain links TRBV10-3 to TRBJ1-1, with D possibly matching TRBD1 (5 bases). CDR3 size: 12 residues. CDR1 is ENHRY, CDR2 SYGVKD, per germline. V was cut by 6 bases and J by 11 bases, with 16 bases left in between. The CDR3 coding sequence is TGTGCCATCAGCCCCGGGGACTATTTGGCTTTCTTT. This codes for CAISPGDYLAFF.

The rearrangement uses TRBV19 and TRBJ2-1, with 8 bases lining up with TRBD1. CDR3 length equals 14 residues. The ends lost 4 bases at V and 9 bases at J; junction bases unmatched: 8. CDR1 is LNHDA and CDR2 is SQIVND in the germline V gene (reference sequence). DNA of the CDR3: TGTGCCAGTAGTACTCTGGGACAGGCAGGTGAGCAGTTCTTC. It specifies CASSTLGQAGEQFF.

CDR3 sequence (DNA): TGTGCCAGCAGTGAAGCGGGGGACGGATACGAGCAGTACTTC. Encoded protein: CASSEAGDGYEQYF. The chain is built from TRBV6-1 and TRBJ2-7; D is perhaps TRBD1 or TRBD2 (5 bases each). The V end was cut by 0 bases, the J end by 4 bases, with 10 bases between. The CDR3 sequence is 14 residues long. From germline, CDR1 is MNHNS and CDR2 SASEGT.

The rearrangement links TRBV7-9 to TRBJ2-3; D is ambiguous. V lost 5 bases and J lost 6, with 9 bases in between. This CDR3 spans 12 amino acids. The germline CDR1 and CDR2 sequences are SEHNR and FQNEAQ (reference sequence). The CDR3 region is CASSGDSDTQYF. The CDR3 DNA reads as TGTGCCAGCAGCGGGGATTCGGATACGCAGTATTTT.

V gene TRBV7-9 combines with J gene TRBJ1-5, with 7 bases fitting TRBD1. Germline V gene data show CDR1 as SEHNR and CDR2 as FQNEAQ (reference sequence). The J segment lost 4 bases and the V segment lost 7 bases, leaving 7 bases of the junction unmatched. The CDR3 contains 14 residues. CDR3 nucleotides: TGTGCCAGCACCCTCACGGGACAGAATCAGCCCCAGCATTTT. Its protein is CASTLTGQNQPQHF.

The chain carries TRBV6-1 and TRBJ1-5; possibly TRBD1 for D (5 bases). Deletions cut 5 bases from V and 3 bases from J, with 8 bases between. The V gene's germline CDR1 is MNHNS and CDR2 SASEGT. The CDR3 is 13 amino acids. CDR3 bases: TGTGCCAGCAGTCCGGGGCTCAATCAGCCCCAGCATTTT. Its translation: CASSPGLNQPQHF.

The chain couples TRBV7-2 to TRBJ2-7; D not resolved. The CDR3 has 13 residues. V was clipped by 5 bases and J by 4 bases, with 12 bases between them. Germline lookup yields CDR1 SGHTA and CDR2 FQGNSA. The chain's CDR3 is CASSIQTQYEQYF. The CDR3 bases are TGTGCCAGCAGCATCCAGACTCAGTACGAGCAGTACTTC.

CDR3 protein: CASRTTGGDTQYF. CDR3 nucleotides: TGTGCCAGCAGAACCACAGGGGGGGATACGCAGTATTTT. V is TRBV6-6 and J is TRBJ2-3, with 8 bases lining up with TRBD1. CDR1 and CDR2 (germline): MNHNY, SVGAGI (reference sequence). Trimming at V came to 6 bases and at J to 6 bases, leaving 5 bases not matched to a gene. The CDR3 consists of 13 residues.

This chain joins TRBV7-9 and TRBJ2-1, with D possibly matching TRBD1 (5 bases). V dropped 4 bases and J dropped 0 bases, with 7 bases sitting between them. The CDR3 runs to 14 residues. Germline values: CDR1 SEHNR, CDR2 FQNEAQ (reference sequence). The CDR3 bases are TGTGCCAGCAGCTCCAGGGTCTCCTACAATGAGCAGTTCTTC. It codes for CASSSRVSYNEQFF.

This sequence joins TRBV7-9 and TRBJ1-2; the D is unclear. The germline V gene encodes CDR1 SEHNR and CDR2 FQNEAQ (reference sequence). This CDR3 spans 15 amino acids. V lost 1 base and J 4 bases, leaving 13 bases between the germline ends. The CDR3 loop reads CASSLGEGRIYGYTF. The CDR3 nucleotides are TGTGCCAGCAGCTTAGGTGAAGGCCGGATCTATGGCTACACCTTC.

This sequence joins TRBV7-9 and TRBJ2-7; maybe TRBD1 (5 bases). CDR1 is SEHNR and CDR2 is FQNEAQ in the germline V gene (reference sequence). This CDR3 contains 12 residues. V shed 1 base and J shed 7 bases, with 8 bases lying between them. The CDR3 DNA reads TGTGCCAGCAGCTTAGGTTCAGGGGAGCAGTACTTC. Translating gives CASSLGSGEQYF.

The rearrangement links TRBV5-6 to TRBJ2-5, with D maybe TRBD2 (5 bases). The germline V and J ends were trimmed by 10 bases and 7 bases, with 17 bases remaining between them. The CDR3 totals 12 residues. Germline V gene lookup returns CDR1 SGHDT and CDR2 YYEEEE. CDR3 residues: CASGGSSGTQYF. CDR3 DNA: TGTGCCTCCGGAGGCAGCAGCGGGACCCAGTACTTC.

This chain links TRBV5-1 with TRBJ2-7; D not resolved. The CDR3 has 14 amino acids. CDR1 is SGHRS, CDR2 YFSETQ, per germline. V gave up 1 base and J gave up 9 bases, with 17 bases separating them. CDR3: CASSLWYTQNGQYF. CDR3 nucleotide sequence: TGCGCCAGCAGCTTGTGGTACACCCAAAACGGGCAGTACTTC. Supplemented by reference TRBV5-1 and TRBJ2-7, the full variable domain reads KAGVTQTPRYLIKTRGQQVTLSCSPISGHRSVSWYQQTPGQGLQFLFEYFSETQRNKGNFPGRFSGRQFSNSRSEMNVSTLELGDSALYLCASSLWYTQNGQYFGPGTRLTVT.

The rearrangement uses TRBV6-1 and TRBJ2-5; D unclear. From germline, CDR1 is MNHNS and CDR2 SASEGT. V lost 2 bases and J lost 1, with 14 bases in between. The CDR3 contains 16 residues. Here the CDR3 DNA reads TGTGCCAGCAGTGAATTGCCTTCACAGCCCCAAGAGACCCAGTACTTC. It specifies CASSELPSQPQETQYF.

The rearrangement uses TRBV11-1 and TRBJ2-7; the D is unclear. V lost 3 bases and J 5 bases, leaving 23 bases between the germline ends. The CDR3 has 17 amino acids. Germline loops: CDR1 SGHAT, CDR2 FQDESV (reference sequence). This CDR3 reads CASSFGGRTAPTHEQYF. Here the CDR3 DNA reads TGTGCCAGCAGCTTTGGTGGACGGACGGCCCCGACCCACGAGCAGTACTTC.

The V gene is TRBV5-8, the J gene TRBJ1-4, with D unclear. Per the germline V gene, CDR1 is SGHTS and CDR2 is YDEGEE. The CDR3 loop spans 14 amino acids. V lost 2 bases and J lost 6, with 11 bases in between. CDR3 sequence (DNA): TGTGCCAGCAGCTTCATCGGGGTCGATGAAAAACTGTTTTTT. The encoded protein is CASSFIGVDEKLFF.